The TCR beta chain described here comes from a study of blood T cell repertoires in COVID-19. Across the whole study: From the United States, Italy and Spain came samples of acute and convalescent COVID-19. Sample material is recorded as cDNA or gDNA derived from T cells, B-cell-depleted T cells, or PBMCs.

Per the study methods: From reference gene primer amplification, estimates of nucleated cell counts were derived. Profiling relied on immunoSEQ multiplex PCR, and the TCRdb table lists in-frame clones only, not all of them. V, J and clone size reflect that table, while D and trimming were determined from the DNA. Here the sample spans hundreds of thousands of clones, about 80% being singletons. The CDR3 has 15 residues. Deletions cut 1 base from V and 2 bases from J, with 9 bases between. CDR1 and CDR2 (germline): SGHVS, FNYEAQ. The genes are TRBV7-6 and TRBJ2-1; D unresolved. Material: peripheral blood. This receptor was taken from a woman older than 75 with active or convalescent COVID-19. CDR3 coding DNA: TGTGCCAGCAGCTTAGTCGGCGGCACCTACAATGAGCAGTTCTTC. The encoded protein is CASSLVGGTYNEQFF.